This entry lists 28 T cell receptor beta chains sequenced from one sample in a study of T cell responses to AZD1222 COVID-19 vaccine. Here immunoSEQ multiplex PCR was the method, and the copy in TCRdb shows in-frame clones only, minus some. The repertoire holds about 120,000 clones, 87% seen once, with approximately 2.6% in the top ten. This sample comprised peripheral blood, obtained 28 days after the second AZD1222 dose. These receptors all come from an adult who received the AZD1222 COVID-19 vaccine.

With respect to this clone: This same CDR3 is encoded by further DNA sequences in the sample. The chain links TRBV7-2 to TRBJ1-5, with a weak D call TRBD1 (6 bases). Germline V lookup: CDR1 SGHTA, CDR2 FQGNSA. With 1 base removed from V and 5 bases from J, the gap between germline ends came to 15 bases. The CDR3 is 16 amino acids. The CDR3 nucleotides read TGTGCCAGCAGCTTAGGACGGGGAGGGGGGGATCAGCCCCAGCATTTT. This sequence encodes CASSLGRGGGDQPQHF.

The J gene is TRBJ2-1, the V gene TRBV19; D unclear. Germline CDR1 reads LNHDA; CDR2 reads SQIVND (reference sequence). Trimming left V 0 bases short and J 6 bases short, with 9 bases between. There are 14 residues in the CDR3. CDR3 coding DNA: TGTGCCAGTAGTATAGATCAGAACAGCAATGAGCAGTTCTTC. It is translated as CASSIDQNSNEQFF.

The genes are TRBV11-3 and TRBJ1-1; no definite D call. The V end was cut by 1 base, the J end by 1 base, with 4 bases between. CDR1 is SGHNT, CDR2 YENEEA, per germline. The CDR3 has 13 amino acids. CDR3 region: CASSLVKNTEAFF. DNA for the CDR3: TGTGCCAGCAGCTTAGTAAAGAACACTGAAGCTTTCTTT.

V usage is TRBV7-2 and J usage is TRBJ2-1, with a weak D call TRBD2 (6 bases). The CDR3 spans 17 residues. The V and J ends lost 5 bases and 8 bases respectively, with 25 bases between them. The V gene's germline CDR1 is SGHTA and CDR2 FQGNSA. The CDR3 sequence: CASSPPLASAIGHEQFF. Written as DNA, the CDR3 is TGTGCCAGCAGCCCACCCTTGGCTAGCGCAATAGGACATGAGCAGTTCTTC.

The J gene is TRBJ2-2, the V gene TRBV5-5; 7 nucleotides agree with TRBD1. The CDR3 has 15 amino acids. Germline CDR1 reads SGHKS; CDR2 reads YYEKEE (reference sequence). After removal of 2 bases from V and 1 base from J, the junction contained 2 bases not matched to a gene. The CDR3 spells CASSLRTGNTGELFF. In DNA form, the CDR3 reads TGTGCCAGCAGCTTACGGACAGGGAACACCGGGGAGCTGTTTTTT.

This chain uses TRBV2 with TRBJ2-5; D may correspond to TRBD1 or TRBD2 (5 bases each). CDR3 size: 14 residues. The V end lost 7 bases, the J end lost 2 bases, and 14 bases lay between the germline ends. Germline V gene lookup returns CDR1 SNHLY and CDR2 FYNNEI. DNA for the CDR3: TGTGCCAGCAACGCAGGGACGCCTCAAGAGACCCAGTACTTC. The encoded protein is CASNAGTPQETQYF.

This clone has more than one count but fewer than ten. The genes are TRBV6-2 or TRBV6-3 and TRBJ2-1; TRBD2 agrees at 12 bases. V lost 1 base, J lost 6 bases, and 1 base stayed unmatched. This CDR3 comprises 15 residues. Germline assignment: CDR1 MNHEY and CDR2 SVGEGT. The DNA of the CDR3 is TGTGCCAGCAGTTACTGGACTAGCGGGGCCAATGAGCAGTTCTTC. This encodes CASSYWTSGANEQFF.

In its sample, this clone was seen once. The chain couples TRBV7-9 to TRBJ1-4, with 9 bases that match TRBD1. The CDR3 is 15 amino acids. With V trimmed by 4 bases and J by 8 bases, 8 bases remained unmatched. CDR1 and CDR2 (germline): SEHNR, FQNEAQ (reference sequence). CDR3 sequence reads: CASSSSGTGNEKLFF. For the CDR3, the DNA is TGTGCCAGCAGCTCCTCCGGGACAGGGAACGAAAAACTGTTTTTT.

In this sample, this clone turned up once. The chain carries TRBV28 and TRBJ1-5; D gene unclear. Germline assignment: CDR1 MDHEN and CDR2 SYDVKM. CDR3 length equals 15 residues. Trimming shortened V by 5 bases and J by 4 bases, and 15 bases separated the two germline ends. This CDR3 is CASSDPLRLNQPQHF. The CDR3 DNA sequence: TGTGCCAGCAGTGATCCTTTAAGACTTAATCAGCCCCAGCATTTT.

The chain recombines TRBV7-2 with TRBJ2-3; 13 bases line up with TRBD2. This CDR3 contains 16 residues. Germline V gives CDR1 SGHTA, CDR2 FQGNSA. Losses at the gene ends were 5 bases for V and 2 bases for J; bases not matched to a gene: 4. CDR3 DNA sequence: TGTGCCAGCAGCCACGGGACTAGCGGGGTCACAGATACGCAGTATTTT. This translates into CASSHGTSGVTDTQYF.

CDR3 in amino acids: CASTNQGSISTEAFF. In nucleotides, the CDR3 is TGTGCCAGCACAAATCAGGGCTCGATTTCCACTGAAGCTTTCTTT. The rearrangement joins TRBV7-8 to TRBJ1-1; D possibly corresponds to TRBD1 (5 bases). The CDR3 spans 15 residues. Germline loops: CDR1 SGHVS, CDR2 FQNEAQ. The V end was cut by 7 bases, the J end by 4 bases, with 19 bases between.

The chain uses TRBV5-1 and TRBJ1-4; TRBD1 might be the D (5 bases). The CDR3 length is 16 residues. The germline gives CDR1 SGHRS, CDR2 YFSETQ. V lost 0 bases, J lost 4 bases, and 13 bases lay in between. The CDR3 loop reads CASSLAARGRNEKLFF. The CDR3 DNA is TGCGCCAGCAGCTTGGCCGCTAGGGGTCGTAATGAAAAACTGTTTTTT. Full variable domain (missing parts from reference TRBV5-1 and TRBJ1-4): KAGVTQTPRYLIKTRGQQVTLSCSPISGHRSVSWYQQTPGQGLQFLFEYFSETQRNKGNFPGRFSGRQFSNSRSEMNVSTLELGDSALYLCASSLAARGRNEKLFFGSGTQLSVL.

This chain joins TRBV5-5 and TRBJ2-7; 9 bases are a match to TRBD1. CDR1 SGHKS and CDR2 YYEKEE come from the germline V gene (reference sequence). The V and J ends lost 1 base and 4 bases, in that order; junction bases with no gene match: 3. There are 14 residues in the CDR3. This chain's CDR3 is CASSLTGGAYEQYF. CDR3 bases: TGTGCCAGCAGCTTGACAGGGGGCGCGTACGAGCAGTACTTC.

In DNA, the CDR3 is TGTGCCAGCAGCTTCGGACAGGGAAACACCATATATTTT. Translated, it gives CASSFGQGNTIYF. The chain joins TRBV7-2 to TRBJ1-3; D possibly corresponds to TRBD1 (6 bases). From germline, CDR1 is SGHTA and CDR2 FQGNSA. V lost 3 bases to trimming and J lost 4 bases, with 7 bases between them. CDR3 length: 13 residues.

J is TRBJ1-3 and V is TRBV28; D is perhaps TRBD1 (5 bases). This CDR3 contains 16 residues. CDR1 and CDR2 from the germline V gene are MDHEN and SYDVKM. Trimming stripped 5 bases from V and 2 bases from J, with 16 bases between. CDR3 DNA sequence: TGTGCCAGCAGTGAGCAAAGGGCCAGGGCTGGAAACACCATATATTTT. This codes for CASSEQRARAGNTIYF.

The genes are TRBV9 and TRBJ2-7, with D possibly matching TRBD2 (5 bases). The germline V and J ends were trimmed by 0 bases and 4 bases, with 14 bases remaining between them. The CDR3 has 15 amino acids. Germline values: CDR1 SGDLS, CDR2 YYNGEE. The CDR3, as DNA: TGTGCCAGCAGCGTAGATGAGGGTCCGGTTTACGAGCAGTACTTC. Amino acids: CASSVDEGPVYEQYF. The full variable domain, with the rest looked up from reference TRBV9 and TRBJ2-7, is DSGVTQTPKHLITATGQRVTLRCSPRSGDLSVYWYQQSLDQGLQFLIQYYNGEERAKGNILERFSAQQFPDLHSELNLSSLELGDSALYFCASSVDEGPVYEQYFGPGTRLTVT.

This rearrangement joins TRBV4-1 to TRBJ1-1; TRBD1 might be the D (6 bases). The germline V gene has CDR1 MGHRA and CDR2 YSYEKL. Trimming took off 4 bases at V and 1 base at J, with 16 bases between the two ends. The CDR3 totals 16 residues. CDR3 amino acids: CASSPLHRASNTEAFF. The DNA of the CDR3 is TGCGCCAGCAGCCCCTTACACAGGGCCTCGAACACTGAAGCTTTCTTT.

The chain combines TRBV6-5 with TRBJ2-7; D perhaps matches TRBD1 (6 bases). The CDR3 is 14 residues long. In germline, CDR1 is MNHEY, CDR2 SVGAGI. The V gene lost 2 bases and the J gene lost 4 bases, with 12 bases spanning the gap. The CDR3 reads CASSYVQGWYEQYF. In nucleotides, the CDR3 is TGTGCCAGCAGTTACGTACAGGGATGGTACGAGCAGTACTTC.

The chain combines TRBV19 with TRBJ1-5; TRBD1 might be the D (5 bases). The germline V gene encodes CDR1 LNHDA and CDR2 SQIVND (reference sequence). V lost 3 bases and J lost 5, with 8 bases in between. CDR3 size: 13 residues. The CDR3 region has the DNA TGTGCCAGTAGTATCAGGGTAGATCAGCCCCAGCATTTT. Protein: CASSIRVDQPQHF.

With regard to this clone: The junction does not match germline at one end; this may be a read error. The chain recombines TRBV7-7 with TRBJ1-3, with D hard to call. Germline CDR1 and CDR2: SSHAT and FNYEAQ (reference sequence). CDR3 length equals 15 residues. The CDR3 region has the DNA TGTGCTAGCAGCTTAGCGATGGGGTCTGGAAACACCATATATTTT. Its protein is CASSLAMGSGNTIYF.

This chain joins TRBV3-1 (or the pseudogene TRBV3-2) and TRBJ1-2, with 7 bases fitting TRBD1. The length of the CDR3 is 15 residues. Germline V gene sequence: CDR1 LGHDT, CDR2 YNNKEL (reference sequence). Trimming took 4 bases from V and 5 from J; bases not matched to a gene: 10. The DNA of the CDR3 is TGTGCCAGCAGCCTCCCGGGACAGAGGTATTATGGCTACACCTTC. This codes for CASSLPGQRYYGYTF.

The genes are TRBV12-3 or TRBV12-4 and TRBJ1-2; D not resolved. CDR3 length: 12 amino acids. Deletions cut 3 bases from V and 4 bases from J, with 6 bases between. CDR3 in amino acids: CASSFSRYGYTF. Here the CDR3 DNA reads TGTGCCAGCAGTTTCTCCCGCTATGGCTACACCTTC.

The chain recombines TRBV12-3 or TRBV12-4 with TRBJ1-2; D is unclear. This CDR3 is 12 amino acids long. Trimming shortened V by 1 base and J by 4 bases, and 4 bases separated the two germline ends. The CDR3 loop reads CASSLGVYGYTF. The CDR3 region has the DNA TGTGCCAGCAGTTTAGGGGTCTATGGCTACACCTTC.

CDR3 in DNA: TGTGCCAGCAGCAGAGACAGGAGCTCTGGAAACACCATATATTTT. Protein product: CASSRDRSSGNTIYF. The chain has TRBV7-2 and TRBJ1-3, with a possible D match to TRBD1 (6 bases). The V gene lost 5 bases and the J gene lost 0 bases, with 11 bases spanning the gap. CDR3 size: 15 residues. Germline CDR1 is SGHTA and CDR2 is FQGNSA.

The V gene is TRBV6-5, the J gene TRBJ1-5; D gene uncertain. This CDR3 comprises 13 residues. V lost 6 bases, J lost 3 bases, and 9 bases lay in between. Germline V gene lookup returns CDR1 MNHEY and CDR2 SVGAGI. Written as DNA, the CDR3 is TGTGCCAGCAGGGCAACCTTCAATCAGCCCCAGCATTTT. The encoded protein is CASRATFNQPQHF.

This chain links TRBV10-1 with TRBJ1-5; 9 bases align to TRBD1. J was trimmed by 2 bases and V by 6 bases; bases with no gene match: 8. Germline V gene data show CDR1 as WNHNN and CDR2 as SYGVQD (reference sequence). The CDR3 length is 16 residues. The CDR3 DNA reads as TGCGCCAGCAGCCTAGTGGACAGGGGACGCAATCAGCCCCAGCATTTT. Amino acid sequence: CASSLVDRGRNQPQHF.

The V call is TRBV7-3, the J call TRBJ2-5, with a weak D call TRBD2 (6 bases). CDR3 length: 15 residues. With 0 bases removed from V and 4 bases from J, the gap between germline ends came to 12 bases. CDR1 is SGHTA and CDR2 is FQGTGA in the germline V gene. CDR3 DNA: TGTGCCAGCAGCTTAACGCCTCTCGGGGGAGAGACCCAGTACTTC. The encoded protein is CASSLTPLGGETQYF.

This clone has just one count. The genes are TRBV6-5 and TRBJ2-4; D ambiguous. V was cut by 7 bases and J by 0 bases, with 13 bases left in between. The CDR3 has 15 amino acids. Germline CDR1 is MNHEY and CDR2 is SVGAGI. CDR3 amino acids: CASTPLLIAKNIQYF. DNA of the CDR3: TGTGCCAGCACCCCCCTTTTAATAGCCAAAAACATTCAGTACTTC.